The 29 T cell receptor beta chains presented below share a single source sample, sequenced in a study of PD-L1 blockade in urothelial cancer. Assay: immunoSEQ multiplex PCR; the TCRdb copy retains only in-frame clones and omits some. The repertoire holds 50,000 or so clones, with 60% to 85% as singletons. The sample consisted of PBMCs, taken around atezolizumab (anti-PD-L1) treatment. All receptors derive from a man between 65 and 79 years old with urothelial cancer.

The chain is built from TRBV30 and TRBJ2-1; possible D gene TRBD2, 5 bases. V lost 3 bases and J lost 3, with 12 bases in between. Looked up from germline, CDR1 is GTSNPN and CDR2 is SVGIG (reference sequence). CDR3 size: 14 residues. CDR3 amino acids: CAWRSGGYYNEQFF. As DNA, the CDR3 is TGTGCCTGGAGGTCTGGCGGGTACTACAATGAGCAGTTCTTC.

The V gene is TRBV5-4, the J gene TRBJ1-4, with TRBD1 identical over 11 bases. Germline CDR1 is SGHNT and CDR2 is YYREEE (reference sequence). Trimming at V came to 0 bases and at J to 8 bases, leaving 6 bases not matched to a gene. The CDR3 contains 16 residues. The CDR3 nucleotides read TGTGCCAGCAGCTTGGCCGTGGGGACAGGGGGGGAAAAACTGTTTTTT. As protein: CASSLAVGTGGEKLFF.

This clone was recorded only once. The J gene is TRBJ2-5, the V gene TRBV2; D might be TRBD1 (6 bases). V was cut by 6 bases and J by 7 bases, with 18 bases left in between. Per germline, CDR1 SNHLY and CDR2 FYNNEI. The CDR3 is made up of 14 amino acids. The CDR3 coding sequence is TGTGCCAGCAGGGCGGCACAGGGAAGGGGGACCCAGTACTTC. Its protein product is CASRAAQGRGTQYF.

The chain recombines TRBV10-3 with TRBJ2-2; TRBD2 matches at 12 bases. CDR3 length: 16 residues. V shed 5 bases, J shed 4 bases, and the junction held 5 bases outside the gene matches. Germline V gene lookup returns CDR1 ENHRY and CDR2 SYGVKD. CDR3 sequence: CAISPLTSGSTGELFF. In DNA, the CDR3 is TGTGCCATCAGTCCACTGACTAGCGGGAGCACCGGGGAGCTGTTTTTT.

This clone was found a few times. The gene calls are TRBV5-1 and TRBJ2-7; 10 positions agree with TRBD1. V dropped 0 bases and J dropped 2; count of bases not matched to a gene: 2. There are 15 residues in the CDR3. Germline CDR1 is SGHRS and CDR2 is YFSETQ. CDR3 DNA sequence: TGCGCCAGCAGCTTGGGAGGGACAGGGGCCTACGAGCAGTACTTC. It specifies CASSLGGTGAYEQYF. Full variable domain (outside the CDR3, taken from reference TRBV5-1 and TRBJ2-7): KAGVTQTPRYLIKTRGQQVTLSCSPISGHRSVSWYQQTPGQGLQFLFEYFSETQRNKGNFPGRFSGRQFSNSRSEMNVSTLELGDSALYLCASSLGGTGAYEQYFGPGTRLTVT.

Here the CDR3 reads CASSPDRGVTEAFF. The CDR3 DNA is TGCGCCAGCAGCCCGGACAGGGGAGTCACTGAAGCTTTCTTT. The V call is TRBV5-1, the J call TRBJ1-1; 9 bases agree with TRBD1. This CDR3 has 14 residues. With 4 bases clipped from V and 4 bases from J, the junction kept 5 bases outside the gene matches. Germline CDR1 reads SGHRS; CDR2 reads YFSETQ.

The chain joins TRBV4-2 to TRBJ2-5; 8 bases are a match to TRBD2. Losses at the gene ends were 1 base for V and 1 base for J; bases not matched to a gene: 5. The CDR3 covers 16 residues. The germline gives CDR1 LGHNA, CDR2 YNFKEQ. In nucleotides, the CDR3 is TGTGCCAGCAGCCAAGCAATAGCGGGAAGCCAAGAGACCCAGTACTTC. The encoded protein is CASSQAIAGSQETQYF.

The J gene is TRBJ2-1, the V gene TRBV10-3; no clear D gene. The length of the CDR3 is 12 residues. The V gene lost 11 bases and the J gene lost 0 bases, with 8 bases spanning the gap. Germline V gene data show CDR1 as ENHRY and CDR2 as SYGVKD. The CDR3 loop is CAARSSYNEQFF. In DNA form, the CDR3 reads TGTGCCGCACGTAGCTCCTACAATGAGCAGTTCTTC.

This chain links TRBV7-2 with TRBJ2-7; the D gene is possibly TRBD2 (6 bases). Trimming took off 4 bases at V and 3 bases at J, with 13 bases between the two ends. The CDR3 covers 14 residues. CDR1 and CDR2 from the germline V gene are SGHTA and FQGNSA. CDR3 DNA: TGTGCCAGCAGCTCGGGGACTGGCTACTACGAGCAGTACTTC. Translated: CASSSGTGYYEQYF.

The chain is built from TRBV27 and TRBJ2-1, with 13 bases identical to TRBD2. V lost 10 bases, J lost 9 bases, and 12 bases stayed unmatched. The length of the CDR3 is 15 residues. Germline V gives CDR1 MNHEY, CDR2 SMNVEV (reference sequence). Here the CDR3 reads CATVLTSGRALEQFF. In nucleotides, the CDR3 is TGTGCCACCGTCCTTACTAGCGGGAGGGCCCTTGAGCAGTTCTTC.

V is TRBV7-2 and J is TRBJ2-5; a possible D gene is TRBD1 (5 bases). The CDR3 has 14 residues. Between the trimmed V and J ends, which lost 5 bases and 6 bases, there was a span of 16 bases. Germline V gene lookup returns CDR1 SGHTA and CDR2 FQGNSA. DNA of the CDR3: TGTGCCAGCAGCCCACCTCGCAAGGGGCAGACCCAGTACTTC. This codes for CASSPPRKGQTQYF. Full variable domain (missing parts from reference TRBV7-2 and TRBJ2-5): GAGVSQSPSNKVTEKGKDVELRCDPISGHTALYWYRQSLGQGLEFLIYFQGNSAPDKSGLPSDRFSAERTGGSVSTLTIQRTQQEDSAVYLCASSPPRKGQTQYFGPGTRLLVL.

The gene calls are TRBV9 and TRBJ2-3, with TRBD2 matching 13 bases. V trimming: 4 bases; J trimming: 8 bases; junction bases outside the gene matches: 4. The CDR3 runs 14 residues. The germline gives CDR1 SGDLS, CDR2 YYNGEE. The CDR3 is CASSIRTSGGTQYF. CDR3 DNA sequence: TGTGCCAGCAGCATACGGACTAGCGGGGGTACGCAGTATTTT.

The V call is TRBV5-1, the J call TRBJ1-2; maybe TRBD1 (5 bases). V shed 5 bases and J shed 4 bases, with 9 bases lying between them. Germline CDR1 is SGHRS and CDR2 is YFSETQ. The CDR3 is made up of 12 amino acids. The CDR3 loop reads CASRAGGYGYTF. CDR3 DNA sequence: TGCGCCAGCAGGGCGGGGGGCTATGGCTACACCTTC.

The rearrangement links TRBV4-2 to TRBJ2-7, with D maybe TRBD2 (6 bases). From germline, CDR1 is LGHNA and CDR2 YNFKEQ. Trimming left V 4 bases short and J 3 bases short, with 13 bases between. CDR3 length: 14 residues. The CDR3 protein is CASSRGGVVYEQYF. The CDR3 nucleotides are TGTGCCAGCAGCCGCGGCGGGGTCGTCTACGAGCAGTACTTC.

J is TRBJ1-2 and V is TRBV28; the match to TRBD1 covers 8 bases. Germline-derived CDR1 and CDR2 are MDHEN and SYDVKM. This CDR3 region has 14 residues. The CDR3 DNA reads TGTGCTATAGAAGACAGGGGAGACGACTATGGCTACACCTTC. This gives the protein CAIEDRGDDYGYTF.

The rearrangement uses TRBV9 and TRBJ2-5; a possible D gene is TRBD2 (6 bases). Trimming took 1 base from V and 2 from J, leaving 12 bases between them. There are 15 residues in the CDR3. Germline V lookup: CDR1 SGDLS, CDR2 YYNGEE. This CDR3 reads CASSVSGSTQETQYF. In DNA, the CDR3 is TGTGCCAGCAGCGTAAGCGGGTCAACACAAGAGACCCAGTACTTC.

The rearrangement links TRBV11-2 to TRBJ2-5; D possibly corresponds to TRBD2 (5 bases). Trimming pared 0 bases from V and 4 bases from J, leaving 9 bases between. Germline V gives CDR1 SGHAT, CDR2 FQNNGV. CDR3 length equals 14 residues. CDR3: CASSLERARETQYF. The CDR3 nucleotides are TGTGCCAGCAGCTTAGAGCGGGCTCGAGAGACCCAGTACTTC. The full variable domain, with the rest looked up from reference TRBV11-2 and TRBJ2-5, is EAGVAQSPRYKIIEKRQSVAFWCNPISGHATLYWYQQILGQGPKLLIQFQNNGVVDDSQLPKDRFSAERLKGVDSTLKIQPAKLEDSAVYLCASSLERARETQYFGPGTRLLVL.

The chain links TRBV18 to TRBJ2-6; perhaps TRBD2 as D (5 bases). The CDR3 consists of 15 residues. The germline CDR1 and CDR2 sequences are KGHSH and LQKENI. Trimming shortened V by 3 bases and J by 4 bases, and 10 bases separated the two germline ends. CDR3 DNA: TGTGCCAGCTCACCTCAGGAGGCCGGGGCCAACGTCCTGACTTTC. This translates into CASSPQEAGANVLTF. Filled out from reference TRBV18 and TRBJ2-6, the complete variable domain reads NAGVMQNPRHLVRRRGQEARLRCSPMKGHSHVYWYRQLPEEGLKFMVYLQKENIIDESGMPKERFSAEFPKEGPSILRIQQVVRGDSAAYFCASSPQEAGANVLTFGAGSRLTVL.

V usage is TRBV28 and J usage is TRBJ2-6; perhaps TRBD1 as D (6 bases). V lost 5 bases and J 1 base, leaving 15 bases between the germline ends. CDR1 is MDHEN and CDR2 is SYDVKM in the germline V gene. The CDR3 covers 17 residues. The CDR3 nucleotides read TGTGCCAGCAGTGCCAGGGGAAGGGGGTCTGGGGCCAACGTCCTGACTTTC. Translated, it gives CASSARGRGSGANVLTF. The entire variable domain, with the rest obtained from reference TRBV28 and TRBJ2-6, is as follows: DVKVTQSSRYLVKRTGEKVFLECVQDMDHENMFWYRQDPGLGLRLIYFSYDVKMKEKGDIPEGYSVSREKKERFSLILESASTNQTSMYLCASSARGRGSGANVLTFGAGSRLTVL.

The CDR3 coding sequence is TGTGCCAGCAGCGCCGGGGGTCCGGGGTACAATGAGCAGTTCTTC. Translating gives CASSAGGPGYNEQFF. This chain joins TRBV9 and TRBJ2-1; D is perhaps TRBD2 (6 bases). This CDR3 contains 15 residues. Germline CDR1 and CDR2: SGDLS and YYNGEE. V lost 3 bases, J lost 4 bases, and 14 bases lay in between.

The CDR3 loop reads CASSQDPAYNEQFF. Written as DNA, the CDR3 is TGCGCCAGCAGCCAAGATCCAGCCTACAATGAGCAGTTCTTC. The chain carries TRBV4-3 and TRBJ2-1, with D unclear. The CDR3 spans 14 residues. Deletions cut 0 bases from V and 2 bases from J, with 5 bases between. Germline lookup yields CDR1 LGHNA and CDR2 YSLEER.

The gene calls are TRBV7-8 and TRBJ1-1, with D maybe TRBD1 (6 bases). CDR1 is SGHVS and CDR2 is FQNEAQ in the germline V gene. The CDR3 sequence is 12 residues long. V lost 3 bases to trimming and J lost 4 bases, with 6 bases between them. CDR3 in DNA: TGTGCCAGCAGCTTGGACAGCACTGAAGCTTTCTTT. This gives the protein CASSLDSTEAFF.

J is TRBJ1-5 and V is TRBV2; 9 nucleotides match TRBD1. This CDR3 comprises 14 residues. V gave up 7 bases and J gave up 4 bases; unmatched junction bases: 5. Germline values: CDR1 SNHLY, CDR2 FYNNEI. DNA for the CDR3: TGTGCCAGCACCCCTGGGACAGGGAATCAGCCCCAGCATTTT. Translation: CASTPGTGNQPQHF. Full variable domain (outside the CDR3, taken from reference TRBV2 and TRBJ1-5): EPEVTQTPSHQVTQMGQEVILRCVPISNHLYFYWYRQILGQKVEFLVSFYNNEISEKSEIFDDQFSVERPDGSNFTLKIRSTKLEDSAMYFCASTPGTGNQPQHFGDGTRLSIL.

The V call is TRBV4-1, the J call TRBJ2-1, with 11 positions matching TRBD2. CDR3 length equals 16 residues. Germline loops: CDR1 MGHRA, CDR2 YSYEKL. J gave up 3 bases and V 3 bases, and 4 bases lay outside the gene matches. CDR3 in DNA: TGCGCCAGCAGCCAGATTAGCGGGAGGGGCTACAATGAGCAGTTCTTC. It is translated as CASSQISGRGYNEQFF.

This rearrangement joins TRBV19 to TRBJ2-3, with D possibly matching TRBD2 (5 bases). V lost 2 bases, J lost 4 bases, and 13 bases lay in between. Germline V gene data show CDR1 as LNHDA and CDR2 as SQIVND (reference sequence). This CDR3 comprises 15 residues. CDR3 sequence reads: CASSIYEGRADTQYF. CDR3 DNA: TGTGCCAGTAGTATATACGAGGGTAGGGCAGATACGCAGTATTTT.

V is TRBV5-5 and J is TRBJ2-7, with D hard to call. CDR3 size: 15 residues. The germline CDR1 and CDR2 sequences are SGHKS and YYEKEE (reference sequence). V lost 0 bases and J lost 1, with 11 bases in between. The CDR3 sequence is CASSLAGSDSYEQYF. The CDR3 DNA follows: TGTGCCAGCAGCTTGGCGGGTTCAGATTCCTACGAGCAGTACTTC.

This clone was seen a single time. This chain connects TRBV19 to TRBJ1-4, with 8 bases lining up with TRBD1. This CDR3 has 18 amino acids. Trimming took 0 bases from V and 0 from J; bases not matched to a gene: 6. The germline V gene encodes CDR1 LNHDA and CDR2 SQIVND (reference sequence). The CDR3 protein is CASSIDDRGVATNEKLFF. The DNA of the CDR3 is TGTGCCAGTAGTATAGATGACAGGGGAGTTGCAACTAATGAAAAACTGTTTTTT.

The chain employs TRBV14 and TRBJ1-2, with TRBD1 matching over 7 bases. The germline gives CDR1 SGHDN, CDR2 FVKESK. The CDR3 is 14 residues long. With 4 bases clipped from V and 4 bases from J, the junction kept 6 bases outside the gene matches. The CDR3 nucleotides read TGTGCCAGCAGCCCCCAGACAGGGATCTATGGCTACACCTTC. Translated: CASSPQTGIYGYTF.

There are a few counts of this clone. The rearrangement uses TRBV10-3 and TRBJ2-7, with 8 bases that match TRBD1. The CDR3 runs to 14 residues. Germline V lookup: CDR1 ENHRY, CDR2 SYGVKD. V was clipped by 4 bases and J by 2 bases; unmatched bases: 4. The CDR3 loop is CAISGTGSAYEQYF. Here the CDR3 DNA reads TGTGCCATCAGTGGGACAGGGTCGGCCTACGAGCAGTACTTC.